Below, one T cell receptor beta chain is given with its context. The antigen is unknown. This entry comes from a study of T cell repertoires in cytomegalovirus infection. Overall study results and limits: Pooled public TCR beta family frequency picked out CMV carriers with the relevant HLA.

TCRdb used MiXCR to reprocess the reads, holding one entry per CDR3 protein. This table has 550,000 to 850,000 distinct CDR3 sequences, around 32% appearing once. This sequence originates from a human donor in good health (CMV status not recorded). Some clones in this sample may be carry-over from other donors' samples. The material was cultured PBMCs, obtained from culture after CMV antigen stimulation.

The CDR3 sequence is CASSTPGTGITEAFF. The CDR3 DNA reads TGTGCCAGTAGTACCCCCGGGACAGGGATCACTGAAGCTTTCTTT. The J gene is TRBJ1-1, the V gene TRBV19, with 9 positions matching TRBD1. V shed 4 bases and J 4 bases; nucleotides not matched to a gene: 7. Looked up from germline, CDR1 is LNHDA and CDR2 is SQIVND (reference sequence). The CDR3 is 15 residues long.